This T cell receptor beta chain was retrieved from a study of blood T cell repertoires in COVID-19. Across the whole study: Researchers got acute and convalescent COVID-19 samples from the United States, Italy and Spain. PBMCs, B-cell-depleted T cells, or T cells were the source of the cDNA or gDNA that made up the material.

Original data processing: Quantification of nucleated cells was approximated via reference gene primer amplification. Assay: immunoSEQ multiplex PCR; the TCRdb copy retains only in-frame clones and omits some. The V and J calls and clone size come from that table; D and trimming were worked out from the DNA. The profile shows roughly 10,000 clones, roughly four fifths of them singletons. The V end was cut by 4 bases, the J end by 8 bases, with 17 bases between. Germline CDR1 is MGHRA and CDR2 is YSYEKL. The CDR3 consists of 15 residues. Sample: peripheral blood. The receptor was isolated from a human donor in a cohort sampled during active COVID-19. This chain connects TRBV4-1 to TRBJ1-4, with D possibly TRBD1 on 6 matching bases. The CDR3 nucleotides are TGCGCCAGCAGCCCACAACAGGGAGGGCGGGAAAAACTGTTTTTT. Translating it yields CASSPQQGGREKLFF.